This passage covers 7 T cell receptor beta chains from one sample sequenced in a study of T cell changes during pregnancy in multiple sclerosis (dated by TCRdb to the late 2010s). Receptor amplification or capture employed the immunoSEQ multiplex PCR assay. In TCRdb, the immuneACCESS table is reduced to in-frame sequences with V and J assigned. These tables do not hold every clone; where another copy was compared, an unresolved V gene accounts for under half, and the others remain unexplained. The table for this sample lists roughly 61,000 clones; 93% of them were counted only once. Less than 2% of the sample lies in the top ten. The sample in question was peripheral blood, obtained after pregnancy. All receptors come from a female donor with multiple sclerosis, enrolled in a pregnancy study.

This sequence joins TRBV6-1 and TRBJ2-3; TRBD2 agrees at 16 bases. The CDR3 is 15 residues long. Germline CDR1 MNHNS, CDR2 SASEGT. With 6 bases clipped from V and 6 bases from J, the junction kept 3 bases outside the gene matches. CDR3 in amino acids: CASRGLAGGGDTQYF. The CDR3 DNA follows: TGTGCCAGCAGGGGACTAGCGGGAGGGGGCGATACGCAGTATTTT.

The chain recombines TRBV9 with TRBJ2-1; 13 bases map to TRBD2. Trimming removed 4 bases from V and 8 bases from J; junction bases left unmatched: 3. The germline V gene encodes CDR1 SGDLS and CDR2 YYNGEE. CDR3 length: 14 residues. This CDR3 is CASSRTSGSYEQFF. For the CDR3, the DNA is TGTGCCAGCAGCAGGACTAGCGGGAGCTATGAGCAGTTCTTC. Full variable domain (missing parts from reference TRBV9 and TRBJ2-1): DSGVTQTPKHLITATGQRVTLRCSPRSGDLSVYWYQQSLDQGLQFLIQYYNGEERAKGNILERFSAQQFPDLHSELNLSSLELGDSALYFCASSRTSGSYEQFFGPGTRLTVL.

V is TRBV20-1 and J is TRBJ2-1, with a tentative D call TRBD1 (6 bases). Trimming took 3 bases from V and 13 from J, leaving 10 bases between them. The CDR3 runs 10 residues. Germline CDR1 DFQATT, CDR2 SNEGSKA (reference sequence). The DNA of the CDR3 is TGCAGTGCTAGTAGGGACACCCAGTTCTTC. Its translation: CSASRDTQFF.

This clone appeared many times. The CDR3 nucleotides read TGTGCCAGCAGTTATGACAGGGGCTCTGGGGCCAACGTCCTGACTTTC. This gives the protein CASSYDRGSGANVLTF. The V gene is TRBV6-5, the J gene TRBJ2-6; 8 nucleotides line up with TRBD1. The CDR3 spans 16 residues. V lost 3 bases and J lost 0; bases outside the gene matches: 1. The germline gives CDR1 MNHEY, CDR2 SVGAGI.

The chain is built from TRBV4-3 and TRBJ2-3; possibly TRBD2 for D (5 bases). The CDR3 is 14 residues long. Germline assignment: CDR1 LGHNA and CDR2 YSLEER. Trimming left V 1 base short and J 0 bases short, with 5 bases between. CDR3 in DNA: TGCGCCAGCAGCCAAGCGGGGAGCACAGATACGCAGTATTTT. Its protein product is CASSQAGSTDTQYF.

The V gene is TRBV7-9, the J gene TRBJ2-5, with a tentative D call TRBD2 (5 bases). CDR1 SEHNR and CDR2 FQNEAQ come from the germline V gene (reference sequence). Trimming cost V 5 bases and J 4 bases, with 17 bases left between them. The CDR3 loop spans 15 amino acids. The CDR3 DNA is TGTGCCAGCAGCGCCCTTACCGAGGGCCCAGAGACCCAGTACTTC. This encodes CASSALTEGPETQYF.

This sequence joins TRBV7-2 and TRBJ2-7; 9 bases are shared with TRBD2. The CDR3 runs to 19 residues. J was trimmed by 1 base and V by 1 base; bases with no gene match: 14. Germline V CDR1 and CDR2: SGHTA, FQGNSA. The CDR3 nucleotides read TGTGCCAGCAGCTTAGGCGGTTGGGCGGGAGGGGAACCGTCCTACGAGCAGTACTTC. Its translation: CASSLGGWAGGEPSYEQYF.